Each of the 27 T cell receptor beta chains below was sequenced from the same sample in a study of cytomegalovirus exposure and HLA in healthy donors. PCR primers comprised 60 Vbeta and 13 Jbeta primers. Sequencing used immunoSEQ multiplex PCR; TCRdb keeps in-frame clones, though not all of them. The sample consists of 120,000 to 150,000 clones, roughly 68% of them appearing once. Material for sequencing was PBMCs. These receptors originate from a man aged 55 to 70 in good health and CMV-seronegative.

V gene TRBV7-2 combines with J gene TRBJ2-3, with 7 nucleotides matching TRBD2. Germline CDR1 is SGHTA and CDR2 is FQGNSA. The CDR3 has 16 residues. Trimming at V came to 2 bases and at J to 0 bases, leaving 5 bases not matched to a gene. DNA for the CDR3: TGTGCCAGCAGCTTAACAGCGGGACGAAGCACAGATACGCAGTATTTT. This codes for CASSLTAGRSTDTQYF. The whole variable domain, remainder taken from reference TRBV7-2 and TRBJ2-3, is GAGVSQSPSNKVTEKGKDVELRCDPISGHTALYWYRQSLGQGLEFLIYFQGNSAPDKSGLPSDRFSAERTGGSVSTLTIQRTQQEDSAVYLCASSLTAGRSTDTQYFGPGTRLTVL.

This clone was detected a few times. The chain has TRBV7-9 and TRBJ2-7, with unresolved D. The CDR3 contains 13 residues. V lost 0 bases and J lost 7, with 10 bases in between. Germline V lookup: CDR1 SEHNR, CDR2 FQNEAQ (reference sequence). CDR3 bases: TGTGCCAGCAGCTTAGCGATACCCGAGGAGCAGTACTTC. Translated, it gives CASSLAIPEEQYF. The entire variable domain, with the rest obtained from reference TRBV7-9 and TRBJ2-7, is as follows: DTGVSQNPRHKITKRGQNVTFRCDPISEHNRLYWYRQTLGQGPEFLTYFQNEAQLEKSRLLSDRFSAERPKGSFSTLEIQRTEQGDSAMYLCASSLAIPEEQYFGPGTRLTVT.

The J gene is TRBJ2-3, the V gene TRBV6-5, with 7 nucleotides matching TRBD1. This CDR3 region has 14 residues. Trimming took 5 bases from V and 4 from J; bases not matched to a gene: 6. Looked up from germline, CDR1 is MNHEY and CDR2 is SVGAGI. Here the CDR3 reads CASSTPTGPDTQYF. In DNA, the CDR3 is TGTGCCAGCAGTACGCCGACAGGGCCAGATACGCAGTATTTT.

The gene calls are TRBV4-1 and TRBJ2-1; D possibly corresponds to TRBD1 (6 bases). CDR1 and CDR2 (germline): MGHRA, YSYEKL. The length of the CDR3 is 16 residues. The V end was cut by 0 bases, the J end by 1 base, with 10 bases between. The CDR3 here is CASSQDQGWSYNEQFF. In nucleotides, the CDR3 is TGCGCCAGCAGCCAAGATCAGGGGTGGTCCTACAATGAGCAGTTCTTC.

V is TRBV28 and J is TRBJ2-7; TRBD1 matches 7 bases. Per the germline V gene, CDR1 is MDHEN and CDR2 is SYDVKM. Unmatched junction bases numbered 5, after V lost 7 bases and J lost 2 bases. The CDR3 runs to 13 residues. The CDR3 sequence is CASTRQGPYEQYF. Written as DNA, the CDR3 is TGTGCCAGCACCAGACAGGGACCCTACGAGCAGTACTTC.

V gene TRBV7-6 combines with J gene TRBJ2-7; D perhaps matches TRBD1 (6 bases). Looked up from germline, CDR1 is SGHVS and CDR2 is FNYEAQ. The length of the CDR3 is 14 residues. Trimming removed 1 base at V and 6 bases at J, with 13 bases between. CDR3 sequence reads: CASSLGLQGTEQYF. The CDR3 DNA is TGTGCCAGCAGCTTAGGGCTGCAGGGGACCGAGCAGTACTTC.

The V and J genes are TRBV7-3 and TRBJ2-5, with TRBD2 matching over 11 bases. V lost 5 bases to trimming and J lost 4 bases; unmatched junction nucleotides: 9. The CDR3 totals 16 residues. Germline V gene data show CDR1 as SGHTA and CDR2 as FQGTGA. In DNA, the CDR3 is TGTGCCAGCAGCCCCCAAGGTAGCGGGGGGGGAGAGACCCAGTACTTC. It encodes CASSPQGSGGGETQYF.

This clone was found a few times. The V and J genes are TRBV5-1 and TRBJ1-2, with 8 bases lining up with TRBD1. The CDR3 is 15 amino acids. In germline, CDR1 is SGHRS, CDR2 YFSETQ. V shed 0 bases, J shed 5 bases, and the junction held 6 bases outside the gene matches. The chain's CDR3 is CASSLAQGAGYGYTF. CDR3 DNA: TGCGCCAGCAGCTTGGCCCAGGGGGCGGGATATGGCTACACCTTC.

The V and J genes are TRBV19 and TRBJ2-1, with TRBD2 matching over 12 bases. The CDR3 spans 16 residues. Per germline, CDR1 LNHDA and CDR2 SQIVND (reference sequence). V trimming: 5 bases; J trimming: 4 bases; junction bases outside the gene matches: 6. Written as DNA, the CDR3 is TGTGCCAGTAGTGTCGGACTAGCGGGGTTATACAATGAGCAGTTCTTC. This codes for CASSVGLAGLYNEQFF.

This clone turned up a few times. The chain uses TRBV11-2 and TRBJ1-5; D remains unclear. Germline values: CDR1 SGHAT, CDR2 FQNNGV. Deletions cut 4 bases from V and 9 bases from J, with 16 bases between. The CDR3 extends over 14 amino acids. CDR3 sequence reads: CASSSDRVGGPQHF. The CDR3 nucleotides read TGTGCCAGCAGCTCCGACCGGGTGGGAGGGCCCCAGCATTTT.

This clone was picked up one time. This rearrangement joins TRBV29-1 to TRBJ2-1, with D unresolved. Germline loops: CDR1 SQVTM, CDR2 ANQGSEA. This CDR3 region has 14 residues. Trimming took 4 bases from V and 7 from J, leaving 17 bases between them. This CDR3 reads CSVASVTASNEQFF. The DNA for the CDR3 is TGCAGCGTTGCCTCGGTGACTGCCTCAAATGAGCAGTTCTTC.

V and J are TRBV11-3 and TRBJ1-1; 7 nucleotides agree with TRBD1. V trimming: 1 base; J trimming: 5 bases; junction bases outside the gene matches: 7. The CDR3 contains 15 residues. In germline, CDR1 is SGHNT, CDR2 YENEEA. CDR3 region: CASSLGTTGKTEAFF. CDR3 sequence (DNA): TGTGCCAGCAGCTTAGGGACGACAGGGAAAACTGAAGCTTTCTTT.

This clone was seen only a few times. J is TRBJ1-4 and V is TRBV4-3, with D uncertain. This CDR3 is built from 15 residues. V was cut by 0 bases and J by 8 bases, with 13 bases left in between. CDR1 LGHNA and CDR2 YSLEER come from the germline V gene. CDR3 sequence reads: CASSQDGGVGEKLFF. The CDR3 coding sequence is TGCGCCAGCAGCCAAGACGGAGGCGTAGGGGAAAAACTGTTTTTT.

V gene TRBV27 combines with J gene TRBJ2-1; maybe TRBD1 (6 bases). V was trimmed by 6 bases and J by 4 bases, leaving 16 bases between them. CDR3 size: 15 residues. Germline loops: CDR1 MNHEY, CDR2 SMNVEV (reference sequence). CDR3 amino acids: CASSSETDRYNEQFF. The DNA for the CDR3 is TGTGCCAGCAGCTCGGAAACCGACAGGTACAATGAGCAGTTCTTC.

The chain joins TRBV6-5 to TRBJ2-2; 7 nucleotides line up with TRBD2. The CDR3 sequence is 16 residues long. V lost 2 bases to trimming and J lost 4 bases; unmatched junction nucleotides: 7. Germline V gives CDR1 MNHEY, CDR2 SVGAGI. CDR3 sequence (DNA): TGTGCCAGCAGTTACGAGGTAGCGGGTAGCACCGGGGAGCTGTTTTTT. Its protein is CASSYEVAGSTGELFF.

The J gene is TRBJ1-1, the V gene TRBV5-1; TRBD1 agrees at 8 bases. The V gene's germline CDR1 is SGHRS and CDR2 YFSETQ. V shed 0 bases and J 4 bases; nucleotides not matched to a gene: 8. The CDR3 is 16 amino acids. The CDR3 DNA reads TGCGCCAGCAGCTTGGAATTGGGAGGACAGGGCACTGAAGCTTTCTTT. This sequence encodes CASSLELGGQGTEAFF.

The CDR3 DNA follows: TGTGCCAGTTGGGACAGGGTACAAGAGACCCAGTACTTC. It specifies CASWDRVQETQYF. This rearrangement joins TRBV28 to TRBJ2-5, with 9 bases fitting TRBD1. Germline assignment: CDR1 MDHEN and CDR2 SYDVKM. The CDR3 extends over 13 amino acids. Trimming took 9 bases from V and 2 from J; bases not matched to a gene: 4.

The chain links TRBV6-1 to TRBJ2-5; 7 positions match TRBD1. The CDR3 has 14 residues. Germline V gene lookup returns CDR1 MNHNS and CDR2 SASEGT. With V trimmed by 10 bases and J by 5 bases, 13 bases remained unmatched. CDR3 residues: CATTMGQSAETQYF. The CDR3, as DNA: TGTGCCACCACAATGGGACAGTCCGCGGAGACCCAGTACTTC.

A few counts support this clone. This chain joins TRBV25-1 and TRBJ2-1; 10 bases map to TRBD1. CDR1 MGHDK and CDR2 SYGVNS come from the germline V gene. This CDR3 region has 15 residues. J was trimmed by 6 bases and V by 6 bases; bases with no gene match: 8. The CDR3 DNA reads TGTGCCAGCAGCCGGGACAGGGGATCAATCAATGAGCAGTTCTTC. Translation: CASSRDRGSINEQFF.

The CDR3 bases are TGTGCCAGCAGTTACTCACAGGGGAACTCCTATGGCTACACCTTC. Its protein is CASSYSQGNSYGYTF. The J gene is TRBJ1-2, the V gene TRBV6-5; TRBD1 agrees at 7 bases. Germline loops: CDR1 MNHEY, CDR2 SVGAGI. The ends lost 0 bases at V and 4 bases at J; junction bases unmatched: 5. The CDR3 contains 15 residues.

This chain uses TRBV5-8 with TRBJ2-1; 8 nucleotides match TRBD1. The CDR3 sequence is 15 residues long. V lost 4 bases, J lost 1 base, and 4 bases stayed unmatched. Germline V gene lookup returns CDR1 SGHTS and CDR2 YDEGEE. CDR3 amino acids: CASSTGQGSYNEQFF. CDR3 sequence (DNA): TGTGCCAGCAGCACCGGACAGGGATCCTACAATGAGCAGTTCTTC. Combining the CDR3 with reference TRBV5-8 and TRBJ2-1 gives the whole variable domain EAGVTQSPTHLIKTRGQQATLRCSPISGHTSVYWYQQALGLGLQFLLWYDEGEERNRGNFPPRFSGRQFPNYSSELNVNALELEDSALYLCASSTGQGSYNEQFFGPGTRLTVL.

The J gene is TRBJ1-5, the V gene TRBV27; 7 bases map to TRBD1. After removal of 2 bases from V and 5 bases from J, the junction contained 9 bases not matched to a gene. The V gene's germline CDR1 is MNHEY and CDR2 SMNVEV (reference sequence). This CDR3 comprises 16 residues. CDR3 protein: CASSLHWDSADQPQHF. The CDR3 DNA sequence: TGTGCCAGCAGTTTACATTGGGACAGTGCCGATCAGCCCCAGCATTTT.

The chain carries TRBV7-2 and TRBJ1-1, with 12 nucleotides matching TRBD1. V shed 6 bases and J 3 bases; nucleotides not matched to a gene: 8. Looked up from germline, CDR1 is SGHTA and CDR2 is FQGNSA. This CDR3 contains 16 residues. The DNA for the CDR3 is TGTGCCAGCAGGGAGGGACAGGGGGCGTTAGACACTGAAGCTTTCTTT. It codes for CASREGQGALDTEAFF.

The gene calls are TRBV30 and TRBJ2-7; 7 nucleotides match TRBD2. The ends lost 2 bases at V and 6 bases at J; junction bases unmatched: 13. This CDR3 spans 15 amino acids. CDR1 is GTSNPN, CDR2 SVGIG, per germline (reference sequence). CDR3 region: CAWSSSRDYIIEQYF. The CDR3 DNA sequence: TGTGCCTGGAGTTCATCCCGGGACTACATTATCGAGCAGTACTTC.

The rearrangement joins TRBV5-1 to TRBJ1-3; D is uncertain. The CDR3 length is 16 residues. V lost 0 bases, J lost 4 bases, and 14 bases lay in between. CDR1 is SGHRS and CDR2 is YFSETQ in the germline V gene. Here the CDR3 DNA reads TGCGCCAGCAGCTTGGAGGCCGAGGACTCCGGAAACACCATATATTTT. As protein: CASSLEAEDSGNTIYF.

V and J are TRBV5-6 and TRBJ1-4; 10 nucleotides align to TRBD1. The V gene end was trimmed by 3 bases and the J gene end by 4 bases; junction bases not matched to a gene: 6. The CDR3 has 16 amino acids. CDR1 SGHDT and CDR2 YYEEEE come from the germline V gene. CDR3 nucleotide sequence: TGTGCCAGCAGCTCCCGGGACAGGGGTTATAATGAAAAACTGTTTTTT. Residues: CASSSRDRGYNEKLFF.

The chain uses TRBV28 and TRBJ1-1; D might be TRBD1 (5 bases). Germline V gives CDR1 MDHEN, CDR2 SYDVKM. The CDR3 loop spans 15 amino acids. V was shortened by 5 bases and J by 4 bases, with 17 bases between the two germline ends. The CDR3 region has the DNA TGTGCCAGCAGTCCACCAACCTCAGGGTCCACTGAAGCTTTCTTT. Translation: CASSPPTSGSTEAFF.